The clone carrying this T cell receptor beta chain was seen ten or more times. The method was immunoSEQ multiplex PCR; TCRdb's version includes in-frame clones alone and lacks a portion of them. The sample gives tens of thousands of clones, none seen only once, and the top ten clones hold about 2.2%. Unmatched junction bases numbered 15, after V lost 4 bases and J lost 7 bases. This CDR3 contains 17 residues. Germline V CDR1 and CDR2: MGHRA, YSYEKL. The record originates from a study of T cells after posttransplantation cyclophosphamide. The sequence was obtained from a man aged 40-49 years in good health, CMV-negative, and a related stem cell transplant donor. Input material: PBMCs. This chain links TRBV4-1 with TRBJ1-2; 10 bases match TRBD1. The DNA for the CDR3 is TGCGCCAGCAGCCTCGAGACAGGGGGCCATAATTCCGTTGGCTACACCTTC. Translation gives CASSLETGGHNSVGYTF.